Described below is a single T cell receptor beta chain sequence and its context. Its antigen is unidentified. The germline CDR1 and CDR2 sequences are DFQATT and SNEGSKA (reference sequence). Trimming took 3 bases from V and 2 from J, leaving 11 bases between them. The CDR3 spans 13 residues. This sample is part of a study of regulatory T cells in long-lasting Graves disease. Through Arm-PCR of CDR3 regions and iRepertoire HTBI primers, TCR beta libraries were built. MiXCR, applied by TCRdb to the multiplex PCR reads, yields one record per CDR3 protein. The table has about 610,000 distinct CDR3 sequences, about 16% seen once. Time point indicated: newly diagnosed GD, antithyroid drugs for less than 3 months. PBMC RNA was the source of the TCR library. General observations from the study: Persistent disease was characterized by preferential usage of TRBV28, TRBJ1-2 and TRBJ2-5.

This sample was shared with a second study, whose subject was T cells in Graves' hyperthyroidism and ophthalmopathy. That source adds: The diagnoses drew upon clinical symptoms, serum thyroxine and TRAb, thyroid ultrasound and orbital computed tomography.

The chain couples TRBV20-1 to TRBJ2-7; a possible D gene is TRBD2 (5 bases). This receptor was taken from a man aged 18 to 30 with Graves disease. The specimen comprised peripheral blood mononuclear cells (PBMCs), sampled at new diagnosis, from a patient treated with antithyroid drugs. The CDR3 sequence: CSASPDLAYEQYF. Written as DNA, the CDR3 is TGCAGTGCTAGTCCGGACTTAGCCTACGAGCAGTACTTC.